Presented here are 27 T cell receptor beta chains from one specimen sequenced in a study of OX40 agonist ivuxolimab in advanced cancers. The method was immunoSEQ multiplex PCR; TCRdb's version includes in-frame clones alone and lacks a portion of them. The data show around 140,000 clones, about 93% seen once. Source: CD4+ or CD8+ T cells sorted from blood, taken in a trial of the OX40 agonist ivuxolimab. These receptors were collected from an adult with an advanced solid tumor such as melanoma, head and neck, liver or kidney cancer.

This sequence joins TRBV6-6 and TRBJ1-4; D perhaps matches TRBD1 (5 bases). V was clipped by 6 bases and J by 8 bases, with 10 bases between them. Per germline, CDR1 MNHNY and CDR2 SVGAGI (reference sequence). CDR3 length equals 12 residues. In DNA, the CDR3 is TGTGCCAGCAGGACGGGGCGGGAAAAACTGTTTTTT. This encodes CASRTGREKLFF.

This clone was seen only a few times. V and J are TRBV7-9 and TRBJ2-1; D not resolved. The CDR3 totals 12 residues. Per the germline V gene, CDR1 is SEHNR and CDR2 is FQNEAQ (reference sequence). Trimming took off 7 bases at V and 4 bases at J, with 8 bases between the two ends. The CDR3 nucleotides are TGTGCCAGCACCCAAGGTTACAATGAGCAGTTCTTC. It encodes CASTQGYNEQFF.

The chain combines TRBV18 with TRBJ1-5; 7 bases agree with TRBD1. The CDR3 length is 15 residues. With V trimmed by 0 bases and J by 3 bases, 2 bases remained unmatched. Germline V CDR1 and CDR2: KGHSH, LQKENI. The CDR3 region has the DNA TGTGCCAGCTCACCACCCACAGGGGACAATCAGCCCCAGCATTTT. Encoded protein: CASSPPTGDNQPQHF.

The CDR3 bases are TGTGCCAGCAGTTACCGCCGGAGGATCTCGAATTCACCCCTCCACTTT. It specifies CASSYRRRISNSPLHF. The chain couples TRBV6-6 to TRBJ1-6, with D unresolved. This CDR3 is 16 amino acids long. Germline V gene data show CDR1 as MNHNY and CDR2 as SVGAGI (reference sequence). V was trimmed by 2 bases and J by 7 bases, leaving 15 bases between them.

This chain connects TRBV4-1 to TRBJ2-7, with 7 bases aligning to TRBD1. CDR1 is MGHRA and CDR2 is YSYEKL in the germline V gene. This CDR3 has 15 amino acids. Unmatched junction bases numbered 7, after V lost 3 bases and J lost 2 bases. Here the CDR3 DNA reads TGCGCCAGCAGCCACGGGACAGTCAAAGCCTACGAGCAGTACTTC. Protein product: CASSHGTVKAYEQYF.

CDR3 nucleotide sequence: TGTGCCATCAGGGATGACTGGGGCACAGATACGCAGTATTTT. As protein: CAIRDDWGTDTQYF. This rearrangement joins TRBV10-3 to TRBJ2-3; D ambiguous. Trimming pared 6 bases from V and 1 base from J, leaving 11 bases between. The CDR3 runs to 14 residues. Germline V lookup: CDR1 ENHRY, CDR2 SYGVKD.

The V and J genes are TRBV27 and TRBJ1-6, with TRBD1 matching 7 bases. With V trimmed by 0 bases and J by 8 bases, 10 bases remained unmatched. The CDR3 is made up of 17 amino acids. The germline CDR1 and CDR2 sequences are MNHEY and SMNVEV (reference sequence). CDR3 bases: TGTGCCAGCAGTTTATCCCCTACAGGGGAGGCCCATTCACCCCTCCACTTT. This gives the protein CASSLSPTGEAHSPLHF.

The chain has TRBV7-9 and TRBJ2-1, with 7 nucleotides matching TRBD2. Looked up from germline, CDR1 is SEHNR and CDR2 is FQNEAQ (reference sequence). This CDR3 has 19 amino acids. The V and J ends lost 5 bases and 0 bases, in that order; junction bases with no gene match: 16. The chain's CDR3 is CASSQVGGTPSSSYNEQFF. CDR3 DNA sequence: TGTGCCAGCAGCCAAGTGGGGGGGACCCCCTCGAGCTCCTACAATGAGCAGTTCTTC.

The chain employs TRBV27 and TRBJ1-5; unclear D gene. The CDR3 spans 13 residues. From germline, CDR1 is MNHEY and CDR2 SMNVEV (reference sequence). The V gene lost 5 bases and the J gene lost 5 bases, with 10 bases spanning the gap. The CDR3 spells CASSLSNHQPQHF. As DNA, the CDR3 is TGTGCCAGCAGTCTGTCAAATCATCAGCCCCAGCATTTT.

This rearrangement joins TRBV10-3 to TRBJ2-3, with D perhaps assigned TRBD1 or TRBD2 (5 bases each). V lost 10 bases and J lost 0, with 14 bases in between. Germline CDR1 and CDR2: ENHRY and SYGVKD. This CDR3 has 14 residues. This CDR3 is CATMRGASTDTQYF. The DNA for the CDR3 is TGTGCCACCATGAGAGGGGCTAGCACAGATACGCAGTATTTT.

The CDR3, as DNA: TGTGCCAGCAGCCCGCAAGGTAGCGGGGGGTGGGATACGCAGTATTTT. It translates to CASSPQGSGGWDTQYF. The V gene is TRBV11-2, the J gene TRBJ2-3; 10 bases align to TRBD2. The germline V gene encodes CDR1 SGHAT and CDR2 FQNNGV. The CDR3 has 16 residues. J was trimmed by 6 bases and V by 5 bases; bases with no gene match: 11.

The rearrangement joins TRBV5-1 to TRBJ2-5, with 13 bases identical to TRBD2. Per germline, CDR1 SGHRS and CDR2 YFSETQ. The CDR3 covers 16 residues. V shed 0 bases, J shed 5 bases, and the junction held 4 bases outside the gene matches. The CDR3 DNA reads as TGCGCCAGCAGCTTGGGACTAGCGGGGGGCCCGGAGACCCAGTACTTC. It is translated as CASSLGLAGGPETQYF.

In this sample, this clone turned up once. The CDR3 is CASRTRGTNQPQHF. CDR3 bases: TGTGCCAGCAGAACCAGGGGAACCAATCAGCCCCAGCATTTT. This chain links TRBV6-6 with TRBJ1-5; the D gene is possibly TRBD1 (6 bases). V was clipped by 6 bases and J by 3 bases, with 12 bases between them. Germline CDR1 is MNHNY and CDR2 is SVGAGI (reference sequence). The CDR3 contains 14 residues.

This sequence joins TRBV7-2 and TRBJ1-5, with D possibly being TRBD1 (6 bases). In germline, CDR1 is SGHTA, CDR2 FQGNSA. The CDR3 is 18 residues long. V dropped 2 bases and J dropped 0 bases, with 17 bases sitting between them. The CDR3 DNA is TGTGCCAGCAGCTTACGCCGAGGACAGCCTCATAGCAATCAGCCCCAGCATTTT. As protein: CASSLRRGQPHSNQPQHF.

This clone was observed a single time. The rearrangement uses TRBV6-5 and TRBJ1-2; tentatively, D is TRBD1 (6 bases). Trimming took 6 bases from V and 3 from J, leaving 8 bases between them. The CDR3 extends over 12 amino acids. Germline assignment: CDR1 MNHEY and CDR2 SVGAGI. The CDR3: CASRDSYYGYTF. The CDR3, as DNA: TGTGCCAGCAGGGACAGCTACTATGGCTACACCTTC.

This chain uses TRBV18 with TRBJ1-2; no firm D call. CDR1 is KGHSH, CDR2 LQKENI, per germline. The CDR3 spans 15 residues. The V end was cut by 4 bases, the J end by 0 bases, with 12 bases between. The chain's CDR3 is CASSQDGATNYGYTF. The CDR3 nucleotides read TGTGCCAGCTCACAGGACGGTGCAACTAACTATGGCTACACCTTC.

The chain links TRBV11-1 to TRBJ1-3; D gene ambiguous. From germline, CDR1 is SGHAT and CDR2 FQDESV (reference sequence). There are 15 residues in the CDR3. V was cut by 3 bases and J by 0 bases, with 9 bases left in between. This chain's CDR3 is CASSFLGISGNTIYF. In DNA, the CDR3 is TGTGCCAGCAGCTTTCTCGGGATCTCTGGAAACACCATATATTTT.

This clone was found a few times. The V and J genes are TRBV7-9 and TRBJ1-4, with a weak D call TRBD1 (5 bases). The CDR3 totals 14 residues. CDR1 is SEHNR, CDR2 FQNEAQ, per germline (reference sequence). Trimming took 6 bases from V and 5 from J, leaving 13 bases between them. This chain's CDR3 is CASSQRDGNEKLFF. The CDR3 coding sequence is TGTGCCAGCAGTCAAAGGGACGGGAATGAAAAACTGTTTTTT.

The chain employs TRBV11-3 and TRBJ1-1; a possible D gene is TRBD1 (5 bases). The CDR3 is 14 residues long. Germline CDR1 reads SGHNT; CDR2 reads YENEEA. Trimming took 3 bases from V and 1 from J, leaving 9 bases between them. The CDR3 is CASSLGGANTEAFF. CDR3 sequence (DNA): TGTGCCAGCAGCTTGGGCGGGGCGAACACTGAAGCTTTCTTT.

The rearrangement joins TRBV5-4 to TRBJ2-1; D is unclear. The CDR3 runs 13 residues. CDR1 is SGHNT and CDR2 is YYREEE in the germline V gene (reference sequence). Trimming removed 0 bases at V and 5 bases at J, with 6 bases between. The CDR3 DNA follows: TGTGCCAGCAGCTTGGTCCGGGACAATGAGCAGTTCTTC. It translates to CASSLVRDNEQFF.

The CDR3 nucleotides read TGTGCCAGCAGCCCCCTTCCGGGATCAGAGACCCAGTACTTC. Encoded protein: CASSPLPGSETQYF. The chain uses TRBV7-2 and TRBJ2-5, with D perhaps matching TRBD2 (5 bases). In germline, CDR1 is SGHTA, CDR2 FQGNSA. V gave up 5 bases and J gave up 4 bases, with 14 bases separating them. The CDR3 spans 14 residues. Combining the CDR3 with reference TRBV7-2 and TRBJ2-5 gives the whole variable domain GAGVSQSPSNKVTEKGKDVELRCDPISGHTALYWYRQSLGQGLEFLIYFQGNSAPDKSGLPSDRFSAERTGGSVSTLTIQRTQQEDSAVYLCASSPLPGSETQYFGPGTRLLVL.

This chain joins TRBV27 and TRBJ2-5, with 8 nucleotides matching TRBD2. Germline V lookup: CDR1 MNHEY, CDR2 SMNVEV (reference sequence). J gave up 1 base and V 3 bases, and 4 bases lay outside the gene matches. CDR3 size: 15 residues. As DNA, the CDR3 is TGTGCCAGCAGTTTTTCACTAGCGGTCCAAGAGACCCAGTACTTC. Its translation is CASSFSLAVQETQYF.

The rearrangement uses TRBV9 and TRBJ1-2; D uncertain. The length of the CDR3 is 19 residues. Germline-derived CDR1 and CDR2 are SGDLS and YYNGEE. Trimming removed 4 bases at V and 3 bases at J, with 28 bases between. The CDR3 is CASSPRLGTKLQADYGYTF. The DNA for the CDR3 is TGTGCCAGCAGCCCCCGATTGGGAACAAAACTCCAAGCGGACTATGGCTACACCTTC.

The chain combines TRBV5-4 with TRBJ1-5, with D tentatively TRBD1 (6 bases). The CDR3 runs to 18 residues. From germline, CDR1 is SGHNT and CDR2 YYREEE (reference sequence). V gave up 10 bases and J gave up 2 bases, with 28 bases separating them. The CDR3 is CAVPSRDKKRNGNQPQHF. In DNA form, the CDR3 reads TGTGCCGTCCCTAGCCGGGACAAAAAAAGGAATGGCAATCAGCCCCAGCATTTT.

About this clone itself: Germline and junction disagree at one end, which may indicate a read error. This chain links TRBV5-4 with TRBJ2-7; 11 nucleotides agree with TRBD2. Germline V gene data show CDR1 as SGHNT and CDR2 as YYREEE (reference sequence). This CDR3 has 17 residues. The CDR3 protein is CASSPTGTSGWLYEQYF. The CDR3 DNA reads as TGCGCCAGCAGCCCCACCGGGACTAGCGGATGGCTCTACGAGCAGTACTTC.

The chain employs TRBV5-1 and TRBJ1-2; no definite D call. This CDR3 has 14 amino acids. CDR1 and CDR2 from the germline V gene are SGHRS and YFSETQ. The V end was cut by 3 bases, the J end by 8 bases, with 17 bases between. The CDR3 sequence: CASSWVGPDVGYTF. As DNA, the CDR3 is TGCGCCAGCAGCTGGGTAGGCCCAGATGTAGGCTACACCTTC. Full variable domain (rest looked up from reference TRBV5-1 and TRBJ1-2): KAGVTQTPRYLIKTRGQQVTLSCSPISGHRSVSWYQQTPGQGLQFLFEYFSETQRNKGNFPGRFSGRQFSNSRSEMNVSTLELGDSALYLCASSWVGPDVGYTFGSGTRLTVV.

The J gene is TRBJ2-5, the V gene TRBV10-2; 7 bases match TRBD2. V trimming: 6 bases; J trimming: 5 bases; junction bases outside the gene matches: 12. The CDR3 is 15 amino acids. From germline, CDR1 is WSHSY and CDR2 SAAADI. The CDR3 loop reads CASSLLSLAYETQYF. In nucleotides, the CDR3 is TGCGCCAGCAGCCTCCTGTCACTAGCGTACGAGACCCAGTACTTC.